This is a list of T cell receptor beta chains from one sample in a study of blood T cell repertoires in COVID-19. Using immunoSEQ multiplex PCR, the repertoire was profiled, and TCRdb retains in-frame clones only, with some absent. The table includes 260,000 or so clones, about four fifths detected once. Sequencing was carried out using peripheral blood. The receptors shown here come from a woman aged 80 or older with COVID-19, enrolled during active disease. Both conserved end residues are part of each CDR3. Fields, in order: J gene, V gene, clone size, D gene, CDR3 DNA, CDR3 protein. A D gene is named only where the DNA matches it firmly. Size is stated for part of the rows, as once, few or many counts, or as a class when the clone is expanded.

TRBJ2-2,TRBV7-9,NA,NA,TGTGCCAGCAGCTCCGCCTTCCAGCGATCAGGGACCGGGGAGCTGTTTTTT,CASSSAFQRSGTGELFF
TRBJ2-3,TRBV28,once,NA,TGTGCCAGCAGTTTAGGACTACCAACAGATACGCAGTATTTT,CASSLGLPTDTQYF
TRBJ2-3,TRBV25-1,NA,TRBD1,TGTGCCAGCAGTGAGGGACAGGGGGGAGATACGCAGTATTTT,CASSEGQGGDTQYF
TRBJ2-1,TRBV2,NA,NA,TGTGCCAGCAGTGAACCGGGGAATGAGCAGTTCTTC,CASSEPGNEQFF
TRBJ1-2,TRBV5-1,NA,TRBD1,TGCGCCAGCAGCTTGGCAGGGCGGACAGGGGATGATGGCTACACCTTC,CASSLAGRTGDDGYTF
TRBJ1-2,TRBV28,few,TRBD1,TGTGCCAGCAGTTTAAGGGACAGCACCCTCTATGGCTACACCTTC,CASSLRDSTLYGYTF
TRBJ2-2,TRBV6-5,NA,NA,TGTGCCAGCATCATAACTGTGAACACCGGGGAGCTGTTTTTT,CASIITVNTGELFF
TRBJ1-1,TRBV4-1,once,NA,TGCGCCAGCAGCCAAGATCCTCGGGGCACTGAAGCTTTCTTT,CASSQDPRGTEAFF
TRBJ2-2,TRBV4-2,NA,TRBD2,TGTGCCAGCAGCCAAGCGAGCGGGGGACCGAACACCGGGGAGCTGTTTTTT,CASSQASGGPNTGELFF
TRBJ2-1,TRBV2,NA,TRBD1,TGTGCCAGCGTTGGACAGGGGGCTTGGAATGAGCAGTTCTTC,CASVGQGAWNEQFF
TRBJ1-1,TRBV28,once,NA,TGTGCCAGCTGGACAGCTCCTCTGAACACTGAAGCTTTCTTT,CASWTAPLNTEAFF
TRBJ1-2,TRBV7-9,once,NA,TGTGCCAGCAGCTTACAGGCGTCGATAGCTAACTATGGCTACACCTTC,CASSLQASIANYGYTF
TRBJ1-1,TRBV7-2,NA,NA,TGTGCCAGCAGCACCTACAGGAACACTGAAGCTTTCTTT,CASSTYRNTEAFF
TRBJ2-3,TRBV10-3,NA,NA,TGTGCCATCAGTGACCCAAGACAGGTTAACACAGATACGCAGTATTTT,CAISDPRQVNTDTQYF
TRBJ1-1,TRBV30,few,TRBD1,TGTGCTGGTACTCCGGGACAGCCTATCCTGAACACTGAAGCTTTCTTT,CAGTPGQPILNTEAFF
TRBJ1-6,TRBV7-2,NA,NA,TGTGCCAGCAGCTTAGGGGGCTTTTCGAATTCACCCCTCCACTTT,CASSLGGFSNSPLHF
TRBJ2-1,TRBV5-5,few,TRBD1,TGTGCCAGCAGCTTGGAGGACAGGGGGTACAATGAGCAGTTCTTC,CASSLEDRGYNEQFF
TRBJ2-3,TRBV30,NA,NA,TGTGCCTGGGGGAGAGGTGCAGATACGCAGTATTTT,CAWGRGADTQYF
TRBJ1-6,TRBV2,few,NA,TGTGCCAGCAATCCCGGAGTTAATTCACCCCTCCACTTT,CASNPGVNSPLHF
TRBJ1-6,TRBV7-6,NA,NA,TGTGCCAGCAGCCCAGGAGGTAATTCACCCCTCCACTTT,CASSPGGNSPLHF
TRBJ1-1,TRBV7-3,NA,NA,TGTGCCAGCAGCCCCGACATGAACACTGAAGCTTTCTTT,CASSPDMNTEAFF
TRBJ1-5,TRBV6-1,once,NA,TGTGCCAGCAGTGATTATAACAATCAGCCCCAGCATTTT,CASSDYNNQPQHF
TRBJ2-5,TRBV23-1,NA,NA,TGCGCCAGCTGGAGGGTTAGCGCTACGCGTCCGGAGACCCAGTACTTC,CASWRVSATRPETQYF
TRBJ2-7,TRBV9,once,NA,TGTGCCAGCAGCCTCGGACCGGACAGTTCCTACGAGCAGTACTTC,CASSLGPDSSYEQYF
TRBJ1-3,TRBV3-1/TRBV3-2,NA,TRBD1,TGTGCCAGCAGCCAAGGACAGGGTGTAAACACCATATATTTT,CASSQGQGVNTIYF
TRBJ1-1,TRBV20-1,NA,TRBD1,TGCAGTGCTAGTGGCCAACCCGGACAGGCCAACACTGAAGCTTTCTTT,CSASGQPGQANTEAFF
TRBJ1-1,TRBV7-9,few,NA,TGTGCCAGCAGCTTGGAGAATGAAGCTTTCTTT,CASSLENEAFF
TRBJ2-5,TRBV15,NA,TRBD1,TGTGCCACCAGCAGACCTGGGACAGGGGAAGAGACCCAGTACTTC,CATSRPGTGEETQYF
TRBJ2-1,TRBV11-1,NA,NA,TGTGCCAGCAGCTCTCCGGGACTTCACATTTACAATGAGCAGTTCTTC,CASSSPGLHIYNEQFF
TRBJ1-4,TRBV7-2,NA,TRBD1,TGTGCCAGCAGCTTAACGCCGACAGGGTATAATGAAAAACTGTTTTTT,CASSLTPTGYNEKLFF
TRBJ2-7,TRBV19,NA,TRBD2,TGTGCCAGTAGTATCGCCCAAGGAAGCGGGAGTCCCGAGCAGTACTTC,CASSIAQGSGSPEQYF
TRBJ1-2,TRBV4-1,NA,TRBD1,TGCGCCAGCAGACAACCGGGACAGGGGCACTATGGCTACACCTTC,CASRQPGQGHYGYTF
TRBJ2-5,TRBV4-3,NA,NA,TGCGCCAGCAGCCAAGATAGTCGGGAGTGGGGGGAGACCCAGTACTTC,CASSQDSREWGETQYF
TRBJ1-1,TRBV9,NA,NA,TGTGCCAGCAGCGTAGTCGGGACTGACACTGAAGCTTTCTTT,CASSVVGTDTEAFF
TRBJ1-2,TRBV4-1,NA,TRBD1,TGCGCCAGCAGCCAATTGACAGGGATTGGCTACACCTTC,CASSQLTGIGYTF
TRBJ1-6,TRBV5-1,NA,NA,TGCGCCAGCAGCTTGGCGGTACAGAAGAATTCACCCCTCCACTTT,CASSLAVQKNSPLHF
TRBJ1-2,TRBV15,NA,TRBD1,TGTGCCACCAGCCCAGGGGGCTATGGCTACACCTTC,CATSPGGYGYTF